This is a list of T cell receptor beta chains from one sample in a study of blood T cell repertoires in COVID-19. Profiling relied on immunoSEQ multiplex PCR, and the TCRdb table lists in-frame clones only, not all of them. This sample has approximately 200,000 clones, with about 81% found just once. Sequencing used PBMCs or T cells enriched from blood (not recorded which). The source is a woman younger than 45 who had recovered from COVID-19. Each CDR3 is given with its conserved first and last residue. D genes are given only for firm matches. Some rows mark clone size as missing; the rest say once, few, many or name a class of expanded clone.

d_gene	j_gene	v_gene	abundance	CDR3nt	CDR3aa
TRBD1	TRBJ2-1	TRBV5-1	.	TGCGCCAGCAGCCCCAGGACAGGGGCCCGCAATGAGCAGTTCTTC	CASSPRTGARNEQFF
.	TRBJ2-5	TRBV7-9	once	TGTGCCAGCAGCTTCTCAGGAAAGGGGAAACTCGAGACCCAGTACTTC	CASSFSGKGKLETQYF
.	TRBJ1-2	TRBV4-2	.	TGTGCCAGCAGCCAAGGTCAACAGGGCGACGGCTACACCTTC	CASSQGQQGDGYTF
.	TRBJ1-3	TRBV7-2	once	TGTGCCAGCAGCCTGCAGGGGTTCGGAAACACCATATATTTT	CASSLQGFGNTIYF
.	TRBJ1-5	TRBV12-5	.	TGTGCTAGTGGTTTTGGGGGGAATCAGCCCCAGCATTTT	CASGFGGNQPQHF
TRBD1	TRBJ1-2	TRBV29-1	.	TGCAGCGTTCTGGGGCAGGGGGCTAGTGGCTACACCTTC	CSVLGQGASGYTF
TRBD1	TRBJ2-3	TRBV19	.	TGTGCCAGTAGTATACGGACAGGGAGCACAGATACGCAGTATTTT	CASSIRTGSTDTQYF
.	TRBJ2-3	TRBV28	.	TGTGCCAGCAGTTTCAGGGGGAGGAACACAGATACGCAGTATTTT	CASSFRGRNTDTQYF
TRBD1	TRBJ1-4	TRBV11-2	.	TGTGCCAGCAGCAAGGACAGGGCAACTAATGAAAAACTGTTTTTT	CASSKDRATNEKLFF
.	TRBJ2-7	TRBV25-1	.	TGTGCCAGCAGCGGAGGGGCTAGCTACGCCTACGAGCAGTACTTC	CASSGGASYAYEQYF
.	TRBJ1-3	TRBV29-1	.	TGCAGCCACACGTCGGGACTCTCTGGAAACACCATATATTTT	CSHTSGLSGNTIYF
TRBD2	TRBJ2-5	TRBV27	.	TGTGCCAGCAGTCTAATGGCTAGCGGAGAACAAGAGACCCAGTACTTC	CASSLMASGEQETQYF
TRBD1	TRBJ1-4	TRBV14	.	TGTGCCAGCAGCCCCACGCGCAGTCTCGGGACAGGGTTGGAAAAACTGTTTTTT	CASSPTRSLGTGLEKLFF
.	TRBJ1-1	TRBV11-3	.	TGTGCCAGCAGCTTTCCGACGGGGAACACTGAAGCTTTCTTT	CASSFPTGNTEAFF
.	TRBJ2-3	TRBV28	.	TGTGCCAGCAGTTCCCTCGGTTGGGGAGGCGTGGCAGATACGCAGTATTTT	CASSSLGWGGVADTQYF
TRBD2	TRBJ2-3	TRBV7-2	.	TGTGCCAGCAGCTTAGGGCTAGCGGGGGGGCAAGATACGCAGTATTTT	CASSLGLAGGQDTQYF
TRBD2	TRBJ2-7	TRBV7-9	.	TGTGCCAGCAGCTTCCCCGGGACTAGAGTGTACTTC	CASSFPGTRVYF
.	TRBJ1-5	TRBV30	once	TGTGCCTGGCAACCAACAGGAAGCAATCAGCCCCAGCATTTT	CAWQPTGSNQPQHF
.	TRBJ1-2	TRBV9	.	TGTGCCAGCAGCGTAGCTACGAGGTGGGATGGCTACACCTTC	CASSVATRWDGYTF
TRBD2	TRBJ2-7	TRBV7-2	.	TGTGCCAGCAGCTTATCGGGACTAGCGGTCATGACCCTCTACGAGCAGTACTTC	CASSLSGLAVMTLYEQYF